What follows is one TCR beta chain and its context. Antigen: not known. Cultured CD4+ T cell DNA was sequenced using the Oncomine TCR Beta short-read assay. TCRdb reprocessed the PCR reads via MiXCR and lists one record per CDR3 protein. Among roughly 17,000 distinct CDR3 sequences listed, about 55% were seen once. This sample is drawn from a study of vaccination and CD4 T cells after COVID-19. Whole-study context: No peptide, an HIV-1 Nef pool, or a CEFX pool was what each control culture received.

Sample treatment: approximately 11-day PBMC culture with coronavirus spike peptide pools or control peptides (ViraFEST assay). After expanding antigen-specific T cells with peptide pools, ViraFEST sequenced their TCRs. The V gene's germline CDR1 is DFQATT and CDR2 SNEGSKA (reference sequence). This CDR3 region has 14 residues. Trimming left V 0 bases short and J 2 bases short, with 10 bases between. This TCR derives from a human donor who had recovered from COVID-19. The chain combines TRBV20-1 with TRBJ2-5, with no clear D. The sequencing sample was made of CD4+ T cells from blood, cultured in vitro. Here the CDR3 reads CSARDPGPQETQYF. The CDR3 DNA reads TGCAGTGCTAGAGATCCGGGTCCACAAGAGACCCAGTACTTC.